The 11 T cell receptor beta chains reported below all come from one sample, sequenced in a study of read filtering for tumor transcriptome and immune sequencing. From roughly 400 ng of RNA, a library with molecular barcoded alpha/delta and beta/gamma adaptors was made. In TCRdb, the reads were re-called with MiXCR into one record per CDR3 protein. In the table there are 75,000 to 90,000 distinct CDR3 sequences, roughly 12% of which are singletons. Material: a population of CD138-negative cells sorted from bone marrow. All receptors derive from a donor at least 40 years old with multiple myeloma.

This clonotype appeared a few times. The V call is TRBV6-2 or TRBV6-3, the J call TRBJ2-1, with 13 nucleotides matching TRBD2. Germline V gene sequence: CDR1 MNHEY, CDR2 SVGEGT. J lost 10 bases, V lost 4 bases, and 10 bases had no gene match. The CDR3 runs 16 residues. In DNA form, the CDR3 reads TGTGCCAGCAGTTCGGGGACTAGCGGGATGAGGGAAGAGCAGTTCTTC. Its translation: CASSSGTSGMREEQFF.

Remarks on this clonotype: A read error may be the cause here, since a much bigger clone is one base away. The V and J genes are TRBV11-2 and TRBJ2-3; 11 nucleotides align to TRBD2. The V gene's germline CDR1 is SGHAT and CDR2 FQNNGV. The CDR3 sequence is 15 residues long. CDR3 coding DNA: TGTGCCAGCAGCTTCAGGACTAGCGGGTCAGAGACGCAGTATTTT. This encodes CASSFRTSGSETQYF.

This clonotype appeared many times. The gene calls are TRBV20-1 and TRBJ2-5; 9 bases align to TRBD2. The trim removed 1 base at V and 5 bases at J, leaving 17 bases unmatched. The CDR3 covers 18 residues. Germline V gene lookup returns CDR1 DFQATT and CDR2 SNEGSKA (reference sequence). CDR3 sequence (DNA): TGCAGTGCTAGAGTTCACCGGGCGGGAGGGCCCCTGAGGGAGACCCAGTACTTC. It specifies CSARVHRAGGPLRETQYF.

This clonotype has a count of ten or more. The rearrangement uses TRBV21-1 and TRBJ2-7; TRBD2, as called in the table, went unchecked against the DNA. TRBV21-1 counts as a pseudogene. The CDR3 totals 14 residues. CDR3 protein: CASSPEAGSVEQYF. CDR3 in DNA: TGTGCCAGCAGCCCGGAGGCGGGGTCGGTCGAGCAGTACTTC.

This clonotype was seen many times. This sequence joins TRBV7-3 and TRBJ2-1, with 13 bases that match TRBD2. CDR1 SGHTA and CDR2 FQGTGA come from the germline V gene. V lost 5 bases to trimming and J lost 9 bases; unmatched junction nucleotides: 7. This CDR3 has 15 amino acids. The CDR3 DNA sequence: TGTGCCAGCAGCCCCGGCGGACTAGCGGGAGTTGAGCAGTTCTTC. It encodes CASSPGGLAGVEQFF. Complete variable domain (other parts from reference TRBV7-3 and TRBJ2-1): GAGVSQTPSNKVTEKGKYVELRCDPISGHTALYWYRQSLGQGPEFLIYFQGTGAADDSGLPNDRFFAVRPEGSVSTLKIQRTERGDSAVYLCASSPGGLAGVEQFFGPGTRLTVL.

The V call is TRBV5-1, the J call TRBJ1-1; D is perhaps TRBD1 (5 bases). Trimming shortened V by 0 bases and J by 1 base, and 7 bases separated the two germline ends. CDR3 length equals 14 residues. Germline values: CDR1 SGHRS, CDR2 YFSETQ. The CDR3 region is CASSLATGNTEAFF. The CDR3 coding sequence is TGCGCCAGCAGCTTGGCCACAGGGAACACTGAAGCTTTCTTT.

Ten or more counts support this clonotype. V and J are TRBV13 and TRBJ1-1; the D is unclear. Looked up from germline, CDR1 is PRHDT and CDR2 is FYEKMQ (reference sequence). The CDR3 covers 12 residues. Trimming removed 2 bases from V and 7 bases from J, with 8 bases in between. The CDR3 loop is CASSLLLSEAFF. The CDR3 DNA follows: TGTGCCAGCAGCTTACTATTAAGTGAAGCTTTCTTT.

Many counts were recorded for this clonotype. The V gene is TRBV20-1, the J gene TRBJ2-3, with D perhaps given as TRBD1 or TRBD2 (5 bases each). Trimming took off 0 bases at V and 0 bases at J, with 13 bases between the two ends. The CDR3 totals 16 residues. Germline-derived CDR1 and CDR2 are DFQATT and SNEGSKA (reference sequence). CDR3 residues: CSARDPGWGSTDTQYF. CDR3 DNA: TGCAGTGCTAGAGATCCTGGATGGGGGAGCACAGATACGCAGTATTTT.

This clonotype occurred a few times. The rearrangement links TRBV10-3 to TRBJ2-3; 15 bases are shared with TRBD2. With 5 bases clipped from V and 6 bases from J, the junction kept 12 bases outside the gene matches. The length of the CDR3 is 18 residues. CDR1 ENHRY and CDR2 SYGVKD come from the germline V gene. For the CDR3, the DNA is TGTGCCATCAGTTCGGGACTAGCGGGAGGCTTGTTTCGTGATACGCAGTATTTT. This translates into CAISSGLAGGLFRDTQYF.

The chain joins TRBV5-1 to TRBJ2-1; 7 bases agree with TRBD2. The CDR3 contains 15 residues. Looked up from germline, CDR1 is SGHRS and CDR2 is YFSETQ. V was pared by 4 bases and J by 6 bases, with 10 bases of the junction left unmatched. The CDR3 loop is CASSPLGEGLNEQFF. The CDR3 nucleotides read TGCGCCAGCAGCCCGTTAGGGGAGGGACTCAATGAGCAGTTCTTC.

Many counts were recorded for this clonotype. The chain is built from TRBV12-3 or TRBV12-4 and TRBJ2-1; TRBD1 matches 9 bases. The CDR3 extends over 15 amino acids. V dropped 4 bases and J dropped 7; count of bases not matched to a gene: 8. The CDR3, as DNA: TGTGCCAGCAGTTCTCCGGGACAGGGAATGAATGAGCAGTTCTTC. As protein: CASSSPGQGMNEQFF.